What follows describes a single T cell receptor (beta chain). The antigen is unknown. Other nucleotide sequences from this sample produce the same CDR3. The CDR3 loop spans 14 amino acids. CDR1 is SGHTA, CDR2 FQGTGA, per germline. The V segment lost 5 bases and the J segment 2 bases; nucleotides outside the gene matches: 4. This record belongs to a study of beta chain features in type 1 diabetes. Whole-study context: Across every sample, 107,917,701 sorted cells were examined in total.

Expressed TCRB transcripts were sequenced because the entire RNA isolate underwent reverse transcription. The protocol was immunoSEQ multiplex PCR, while the TCRdb copy is restricted to in-frame clones and leaves out a portion. The sample has around 340,000 clones, 7% to 9% seen once; the top ten hold less than 0.5%. Study-wide results and limits: The study found moderately but significantly shorter TCRB CDR3s in all four CD4+ subsets of Type 1 diabetes patients.

Each of the CD4+ naive, central memory, regulatory and stem cell-like memory populations was sorted via CD45RO/CCR7/CD25/CD127/CD95/CD27. The rearrangement joins TRBV7-3 to TRBJ2-3, with 7 nucleotides matching TRBD1. Material for sequencing was central memory CD4+ T cells from blood. The clonotype originates from a woman aged 18-30 years in good health. The DNA of the CDR3 is TGTGCCAGCAGCCCGGACAGGTACACAGATACGCAGTATTTT. It specifies CASSPDRYTDTQYF.